There are a few counts of the clone carrying this T cell receptor (beta chain). The source of the sample is a study of blood T cells in healthy people across ages. Sample-barcoded 5' priming and a J-beta primer mix drove a second PCR of roughly 7 to 11 cycles. Each cDNA was tagged by a template-switch adaptor containing 12 random nucleotides. Via MiXCR, TCRdb re-called the 5' RACE reads, giving one row per CDR3 protein. Counted here are just over 800,000 distinct CDR3 sequences, around 62% occurring once; the ten biggest clones make up 25% to 35%. The CDR3 sequence is 14 residues long. Germline CDR1 SGHTA, CDR2 FQGNSA.

V is TRBV7-2 and J is TRBJ2-4; D perhaps matches TRBD2 (5 bases). TRBJ2-5 explains the end of the DNA better; the J call may be wrong. This TCR was sampled from a man aged 30 to 39 in good health. Source material: blood. The chain's CDR3 is CASSRSGLEETQYF. In DNA form, the CDR3 reads TGTGCCAGCAGCCGCTCCGGACTGGAAGAGACCCAGTACTTC.